These T cell receptor beta chains were read from a single sample in a study of T cells in Graves' hyperthyroidism and ophthalmopathy. TCRdb processed the multiplex PCR reads anew with MiXCR; each CDR3 protein has one entry. Counted here are about 200,000 distinct CDR3 sequences, roughly a sixth occurring once; the ten biggest clones make up about 56%. What was sequenced was blood. These receptors all stem from a woman between 45 and 60 years old with Graves' hyperthyroidism. Each CDR3 is given with its conserved first and last residue. D genes are given only for firm matches. Clone size is given for some rows only: seen once, a few or many times, or a class if the clone is expanded.

TRBJ1-2,few,.,13,TRBV5-4,CASSLDGEEGYTF,TGTGCCAGCAGCTTGGACGGGGAGGAAGGCTACACCTTC
TRBJ2-3,few,TRBD1,13,TRBV5-6,CASSPQGSDTQYF,TGTGCCAGCAGCCCACAGGGGTCAGATACGCAGTATTTT
TRBJ1-4,few,.,18,TRBV15,CATSREPIVGGTNEKLFF,TGTGCCACCAGCAGGGAGCCTATCGTGGGGGGCACTAATGAAAAACTGTTTTTT
TRBJ2-7,few,.,13,TRBV7-8,CASSLAGNPEQYF,TGTGCCAGCAGCTTAGCTGGAAACCCCGAGCAGTACTTC
TRBJ2-2,few,TRBD2,15,TRBV20-1,CSASPSGINTGELFF,TGCAGTGCTAGCCCTAGCGGGATAAACACCGGGGAGCTGTTTTTT
TRBJ1-3,many,.,12,TRBV29-1,CSVETGGNTIYF,TGCAGCGTTGAAACTGGCGGAAACACCATATATTTT
TRBJ2-5,.,.,15,TRBV19,CASSIDGGARETQYF,TGTGCCAGTAGTATAGATGGAGGAGCTAGGGAGACCCAGTACTTC
TRBJ2-1,many,TRBD1,12,TRBV5-1,CASSWTGAEQFF,TGCGCCAGCAGCTGGACAGGGGCTGAGCAGTTCTTC
TRBJ2-7,.,TRBD2,14,TRBV12-3/TRBV12-4,CASKLAGASYEQYF,TGTGCCAGCAAATTAGCGGGGGCGTCCTACGAGCAGTACTTC
TRBJ2-5,few,TRBD2,15,TRBV20-1,CSARGDSGSRETQYF,TGCAGTGCTAGAGGAGATAGCGGGAGCAGGGAGACCCAGTACTTC
TRBJ2-1,many,.,16,TRBV7-3,CASSPVGGRGYNEQFF,TGTGCCAGCAGCCCCGTTGGAGGGAGGGGGTACAATGAGCAGTTCTTC
TRBJ1-5,many,.,15,TRBV5-5,CASSPRGGWNQPQHF,TGTGCCAGCAGCCCAAGGGGAGGGTGGAATCAGCCCCAGCATTTT
TRBJ2-3,many,TRBD2,15,TRBV28,CASTSGGEVVDTQYF,TGTGCCAGCACCTCGGGGGGGGAGGTCGTAGATACGCAGTATTTT
TRBJ2-3,.,TRBD1,16,TRBV3-1,CACSQPGTGVTDTQYF,TGTGCCTGCAGCCAGCCCGGGACAGGGGTAACAGATACGCAGTATTTT
TRBJ1-4,.,TRBD1,15,TRBV28,CASMGQGAANEKLFF,TGTGCCAGCATGGGACAGGGGGCAGCTAATGAAAAACTGTTTTTT
TRBJ2-3,many,.,14,TRBV6-1,CASRLDPSTDTQYF,TGTGCCAGCCGGTTGGACCCCAGCACAGATACGCAGTATTTT
TRBJ1-6,few,TRBD1,17,TRBV20-1,CSARGQGSHSYNSPLHF,TGCAGTGCTAGAGGACAGGGGTCCCACTCCTATAATTCACCCCTCCACTTT
TRBJ1-2,few,.,12,TRBV7-8,CASGEGTYGYTF,TGTGCCAGCGGTGAGGGGACCTATGGCTACACCTTC
TRBJ1-6,many,.,15,TRBV12-3/TRBV12-4,CASSSSGRRNSPLHF,TGTGCCAGCAGTTCCTCGGGACGGCGTAATTCACCCCTCCACTTT
TRBJ1-5,few,TRBD1,15,TRBV27,CASSPGLGGDQPQHF,TGTGCCAGCAGTCCCGGATTAGGGGGCGATCAGCCCCAGCATTTT
TRBJ1-2,.,TRBD1,15,TRBV14,CASSQIRDRVAGYTF,TGTGCCAGCAGCCAAATCCGGGACAGGGTCGCTGGCTACACCTTC
TRBJ1-1,.,.,13,TRBV30,CAWSVGQNTEAFF,TGTGCCTGGAGTGTGGGACAGAACACTGAAGCTTTCTTT
TRBJ2-7,few,TRBD2,15,TRBV13,CASSFFGSGFVEQYF,TGTGCCAGCAGCTTCTTTGGTAGCGGGTTCGTCGAGCAGTACTTC
TRBJ2-7,many,.,13,TRBV28,CASIPGDSYEQYF,TGTGCCAGCATTCCGGGGGACAGCTACGAGCAGTACTTC
TRBJ2-7,many,.,12,TRBV20-1,CSARAMTYEQYF,TGCAGTGCTAGGGCAATGACCTACGAGCAGTACTTC
TRBJ2-3,many,TRBD1,15,TRBV20-1,CSASPGGQGADTQYF,TGCAGTGCCAGTCCCGGAGGACAGGGGGCAGATACGCAGTATTTT
TRBJ1-5,many,.,13,TRBV10-3,CAISVNSNQPQHF,TGTGCCATCAGTGTTAATAGCAATCAGCCCCAGCATTTT
TRBJ2-7,few,TRBD2,16,TRBV2,CASILVTSEISYEQYF,TGTGCCAGTATCTTAGTCACTAGCGAGATATCCTACGAGCAGTACTTC
TRBJ1-2,many,.,14,TRBV11-2,CAAAILPVDYGYTF,TGTGCCGCCGCGATCTTGCCTGTCGACTATGGCTACACCTTC
TRBJ2-3,.,TRBD2,19,TRBV27,CASSSTRFPLADNTDTQYF,TGTGCCAGCAGTTCCACCCGATTTCCTCTAGCGGACAACACAGATACGCAGTATTTT